Each of the 21 T cell receptor beta chains below was sequenced from the same sample in a study of blood T cell repertoires in COVID-19. Only in-frame clones appear in the TCRdb table, and some are missing; sequencing was by immunoSEQ multiplex PCR. The sample holds 110,000 or so clones, around 86% seen once. Sequenced: peripheral blood. Receptor source: a woman in her 70s with acute or convalescent COVID-19.

The gene calls are TRBV27 and TRBJ2-1; the match to TRBD1 covers 8 bases. Germline values: CDR1 MNHEY, CDR2 SMNVEV (reference sequence). The length of the CDR3 is 14 residues. V gave up 3 bases and J gave up 8 bases; unmatched junction bases: 6. The CDR3 nucleotides are TGTGCCAGCAGTTTTTACAGGGGGGCTTATGAGCAGTTCTTC. Its protein product is CASSFYRGAYEQFF.

The chain uses TRBV28 and TRBJ2-3, with 8 bases fitting TRBD1. This CDR3 is built from 11 residues. Per germline, CDR1 MDHEN and CDR2 SYDVKM. The V gene end was trimmed by 5 bases and the J gene end by 11 bases; junction bases not matched to a gene: 3. The CDR3 DNA reads TGTGCCAGCAGTAGACAGGGGAGGCAGTATTTT. It specifies CASSRQGRQYF.

This clone was seen a few times. CDR3 DNA: TGTGCCAGCACCCCCCGCCGGGGGTGGGGAACTGAAGCTTTCTTT. Translated, it gives CASTPRRGWGTEAFF. The chain couples TRBV7-2 to TRBJ1-1; a weak D match, TRBD1 (5 bases). The V gene lost 7 bases and the J gene lost 5 bases, with 20 bases spanning the gap. The germline CDR1 and CDR2 sequences are SGHTA and FQGNSA. The CDR3 sequence is 15 residues long.

The chain is built from TRBV15 and TRBJ2-7, with TRBD1 matching 7 bases. Germline loops: CDR1 LNHNV, CDR2 YYDKDF (reference sequence). V shed 0 bases and J 5 bases; nucleotides not matched to a gene: 28. CDR3 length: 22 residues. In DNA, the CDR3 is TGTGCCACCAGCAGAGATGGACGGGAAAAGGGGGCCGGAAAGGGCTTTACTCACGAGCAGTACTTC. It specifies CATSRDGREKGAGKGFTHEQYF.

This clone was seen just once. V is TRBV12-3 or TRBV12-4 and J is TRBJ2-7; D is perhaps TRBD2 (6 bases). There are 12 residues in the CDR3. V was trimmed by 8 bases and J by 2 bases, leaving 10 bases between them. In nucleotides, the CDR3 is TGTGCCAGCTCGGGGGATCCCTACGAGCAGTACTTC. Translated, it gives CASSGDPYEQYF.

This clone showed up just a few times. The gene calls are TRBV9 and TRBJ2-3; maybe TRBD2 (6 bases). The CDR3 has 15 residues. The V end lost 4 bases, the J end lost 1 base, and 13 bases lay between the germline ends. Germline CDR1 is SGDLS and CDR2 is YYNGEE. CDR3 nucleotides: TGTGCCAGCAGCCTCGGGAGTCCCGGCACAGATACGCAGTATTTT. The encoded protein is CASSLGSPGTDTQYF.

CDR3 nucleotide sequence: TGCAGTGCTAGTGTGGCGGGGGGGCCTTTGGGTGAGCAGTTCTTC. Its translation is CSASVAGGPLGEQFF. J is TRBJ2-1 and V is TRBV20-1; the match to TRBD2 covers 9 bases. Germline CDR1 and CDR2: DFQATT and SNEGSKA (reference sequence). With 3 bases clipped from V and 9 bases from J, the junction kept 12 bases outside the gene matches. The CDR3 extends over 15 amino acids.

This clone came up a few times. The gene calls are TRBV19 and TRBJ1-1; the D is unclear. Per the germline V gene, CDR1 is LNHDA and CDR2 is SQIVND (reference sequence). The V end was cut by 1 base, the J end by 4 bases, with 10 bases between. The CDR3 runs 14 residues. CDR3 protein: CASSIGPGGTEAFF. CDR3 coding DNA: TGTGCCAGTAGTATAGGCCCGGGAGGCACTGAAGCTTTCTTT. Together with reference TRBV19 and TRBJ1-1, the CDR3 gives the full variable domain: DGGITQSPKYLFRKEGQNVTLSCEQNLNHDAMYWYRQDPGQGLRLIYYSQIVNDFQKGDIAEGYSVSREKKESFPLTVTSAQKNPTAFYLCASSIGPGGTEAFFGQGTRLTVV.

The chain has TRBV18 and TRBJ1-3; D not certain. Trimming removed 2 bases from V and 1 base from J, with 9 bases in between. This CDR3 has 15 residues. The germline V gene has CDR1 KGHSH and CDR2 LQKENI. Here the CDR3 reads CASSPYLDSGNTIYF. Here the CDR3 DNA reads TGTGCCAGCTCACCATATTTAGATTCTGGAAACACCATATATTTT.

The V call is TRBV6-1, the J call TRBJ2-1, with TRBD2 identical over 8 bases. Trimming at V came to 0 bases and at J to 4 bases, leaving 5 bases not matched to a gene. Germline CDR1 is MNHNS and CDR2 is SASEGT. This CDR3 region has 16 residues. As DNA, the CDR3 is TGTGCCAGCAGTGAAGCTTTTCTAGCGGGTTACAATGAGCAGTTCTTC. Protein product: CASSEAFLAGYNEQFF.

The J gene is TRBJ1-2, the V gene TRBV7-8, with D maybe TRBD1 (5 bases). V lost 5 bases to trimming and J lost 4 bases, with 11 bases between them. The germline V gene encodes CDR1 SGHVS and CDR2 FQNEAQ. This CDR3 spans 13 amino acids. The CDR3 is CASSPGRTYGYTF. CDR3 nucleotide sequence: TGTGCCAGCAGCCCAGGGAGGACCTATGGCTACACCTTC. Full variable domain (remainder filled in from reference TRBV7-8 and TRBJ1-2): GAGVSQSPRYKVAKRGQDVALRCDPISGHVSLFWYQQALGQGPEFLTYFQNEAQLDKSGLPSDRFFAERPEGSVSTLKIQRTQQEDSAVYLCASSPGRTYGYTFGSGTRLTVV.

Here the CDR3 reads CASSFVGSPWDTQYF. As DNA, the CDR3 is TGTGCCAGCAGCTTCGTCGGTTCTCCCTGGGATACGCAGTATTTT. The chain links TRBV11-2 to TRBJ2-3, with D hard to call. This CDR3 is built from 15 residues. From germline, CDR1 is SGHAT and CDR2 FQNNGV. The V end was cut by 3 bases, the J end by 6 bases, with 16 bases between.

The V call is TRBV14, the J call TRBJ2-2; 9 nucleotides match TRBD1. CDR1 and CDR2 (germline): SGHDN, FVKESK. This CDR3 has 16 residues. V lost 4 bases and J lost 7; bases outside the gene matches: 10. The CDR3 region is CASSLTTGGGYGELFF. In DNA form, the CDR3 reads TGTGCCAGCAGCCTCACTACAGGGGGCGGTTACGGGGAGCTGTTTTTT.

This chain links TRBV4-2 with TRBJ2-7; D is perhaps TRBD2 (5 bases). The CDR3 has 14 amino acids. The germline CDR1 and CDR2 sequences are LGHNA and YNFKEQ. V shed 2 bases and J shed 6 bases, with 14 bases lying between them. The CDR3 sequence: CASSQSSTSGEQYF. In nucleotides, the CDR3 is TGTGCCAGCAGCCAATCATCGACCAGCGGCGAGCAGTACTTC.

The table lists this clone with a few counts. CDR3 region: CASSFLGAAIENIQYF. The DNA for the CDR3 is TGTGCCAGCAGCTTTCTGGGGGCCGCAATCGAAAACATTCAGTACTTC. J is TRBJ2-4 and V is TRBV5-6; TRBD1 is a possible D gene (6 bases). Looked up from germline, CDR1 is SGHDT and CDR2 is YYEEEE. V gave up 2 bases and J gave up 5 bases, with 17 bases separating them. The CDR3 length is 16 residues.

Here the CDR3 DNA reads TGTGCCAGCAGAGAGATAACAGGCGGGGGCACTGAAGCTTTCTTT. Encoded protein: CASREITGGGTEAFF. The chain links TRBV6-5 to TRBJ1-1; possibly TRBD1 for D (5 bases). Germline assignment: CDR1 MNHEY and CDR2 SVGAGI. This CDR3 contains 15 residues. Between the trimmed V and J ends, which lost 6 bases and 4 bases, there was a span of 18 bases.

This clone was picked up one time. The rearrangement links TRBV28 to TRBJ2-7, with a possible D match to TRBD2 (5 bases). Germline CDR1 is MDHEN and CDR2 is SYDVKM. The V gene lost 4 bases and the J gene lost 0 bases, with 10 bases spanning the gap. This CDR3 is built from 14 residues. The CDR3: CASSSSRDSYEQYV. The DNA for the CDR3 is TGTGCCAGCAGTTCTAGCAGAGACTCCTACGAGCAGTACGTC.

The chain links TRBV10-3 to TRBJ2-1; perhaps TRBD2 as D (7 bases). Germline-derived CDR1 and CDR2 are ENHRY and SYGVKD. Trimming pared 2 bases from V and 5 bases from J, leaving 13 bases between. The CDR3 extends over 15 amino acids. CDR3 sequence reads: CAISEVLRGHNEQFF. CDR3 nucleotide sequence: TGTGCCATCAGTGAGGTGTTGCGGGGGCACAATGAGCAGTTCTTC.

The rearrangement links TRBV7-2 to TRBJ2-2; D is possibly TRBD1 (6 bases). This CDR3 is 15 amino acids long. V lost 5 bases to trimming and J lost 0 bases, with 10 bases between them. In germline, CDR1 is SGHTA, CDR2 FQGNSA. The CDR3, as DNA: TGTGCCAGCAGCCTGGGACAACCGAACACCGGGGAGCTGTTTTTT. The encoded protein is CASSLGQPNTGELFF.

V is TRBV28 and J is TRBJ2-1; D is ambiguous. Germline V lookup: CDR1 MDHEN, CDR2 SYDVKM. V shed 6 bases and J shed 4 bases, with 13 bases lying between them. The CDR3 covers 14 residues. The CDR3 sequence: CASSPAVAYNEQFF. CDR3 bases: TGTGCCAGCAGCCCTGCGGTAGCATACAATGAGCAGTTCTTC. Filled out from reference TRBV28 and TRBJ2-1, the complete variable domain reads DVKVTQSSRYLVKRTGEKVFLECVQDMDHENMFWYRQDPGLGLRLIYFSYDVKMKEKGDIPEGYSVSREKKERFSLILESASTNQTSMYLCASSPAVAYNEQFFGPGTRLTVL.

The CDR3 reads CASKRRGFEETQYF. CDR3 nucleotides: TGTGCCAGTAAGCGCAGGGGATTCGAAGAGACCCAGTACTTC. The V gene is TRBV19, the J gene TRBJ2-5; TRBD1 is a possible D gene (6 bases). Trimming took 7 bases from V and 3 from J, leaving 15 bases between them. This CDR3 has 14 residues. Germline V lookup: CDR1 LNHDA, CDR2 SQIVND (reference sequence).